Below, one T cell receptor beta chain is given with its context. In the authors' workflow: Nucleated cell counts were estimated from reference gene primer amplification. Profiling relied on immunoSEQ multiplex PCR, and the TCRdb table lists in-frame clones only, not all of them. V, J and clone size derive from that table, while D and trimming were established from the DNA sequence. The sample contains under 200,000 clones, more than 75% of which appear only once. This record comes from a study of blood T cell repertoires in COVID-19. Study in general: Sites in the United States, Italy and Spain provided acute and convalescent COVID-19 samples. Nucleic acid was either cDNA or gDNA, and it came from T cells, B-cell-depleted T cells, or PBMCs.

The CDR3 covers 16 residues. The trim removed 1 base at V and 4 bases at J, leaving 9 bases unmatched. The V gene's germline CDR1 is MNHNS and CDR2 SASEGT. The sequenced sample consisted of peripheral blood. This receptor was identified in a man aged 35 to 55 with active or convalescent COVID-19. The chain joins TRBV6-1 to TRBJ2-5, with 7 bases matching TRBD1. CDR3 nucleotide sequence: TGTGCCAGCAGTGAAGGTCTAGGGGGCGGTGGAGAGACCCAGTACTTC. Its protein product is CASSEGLGGGGETQYF.